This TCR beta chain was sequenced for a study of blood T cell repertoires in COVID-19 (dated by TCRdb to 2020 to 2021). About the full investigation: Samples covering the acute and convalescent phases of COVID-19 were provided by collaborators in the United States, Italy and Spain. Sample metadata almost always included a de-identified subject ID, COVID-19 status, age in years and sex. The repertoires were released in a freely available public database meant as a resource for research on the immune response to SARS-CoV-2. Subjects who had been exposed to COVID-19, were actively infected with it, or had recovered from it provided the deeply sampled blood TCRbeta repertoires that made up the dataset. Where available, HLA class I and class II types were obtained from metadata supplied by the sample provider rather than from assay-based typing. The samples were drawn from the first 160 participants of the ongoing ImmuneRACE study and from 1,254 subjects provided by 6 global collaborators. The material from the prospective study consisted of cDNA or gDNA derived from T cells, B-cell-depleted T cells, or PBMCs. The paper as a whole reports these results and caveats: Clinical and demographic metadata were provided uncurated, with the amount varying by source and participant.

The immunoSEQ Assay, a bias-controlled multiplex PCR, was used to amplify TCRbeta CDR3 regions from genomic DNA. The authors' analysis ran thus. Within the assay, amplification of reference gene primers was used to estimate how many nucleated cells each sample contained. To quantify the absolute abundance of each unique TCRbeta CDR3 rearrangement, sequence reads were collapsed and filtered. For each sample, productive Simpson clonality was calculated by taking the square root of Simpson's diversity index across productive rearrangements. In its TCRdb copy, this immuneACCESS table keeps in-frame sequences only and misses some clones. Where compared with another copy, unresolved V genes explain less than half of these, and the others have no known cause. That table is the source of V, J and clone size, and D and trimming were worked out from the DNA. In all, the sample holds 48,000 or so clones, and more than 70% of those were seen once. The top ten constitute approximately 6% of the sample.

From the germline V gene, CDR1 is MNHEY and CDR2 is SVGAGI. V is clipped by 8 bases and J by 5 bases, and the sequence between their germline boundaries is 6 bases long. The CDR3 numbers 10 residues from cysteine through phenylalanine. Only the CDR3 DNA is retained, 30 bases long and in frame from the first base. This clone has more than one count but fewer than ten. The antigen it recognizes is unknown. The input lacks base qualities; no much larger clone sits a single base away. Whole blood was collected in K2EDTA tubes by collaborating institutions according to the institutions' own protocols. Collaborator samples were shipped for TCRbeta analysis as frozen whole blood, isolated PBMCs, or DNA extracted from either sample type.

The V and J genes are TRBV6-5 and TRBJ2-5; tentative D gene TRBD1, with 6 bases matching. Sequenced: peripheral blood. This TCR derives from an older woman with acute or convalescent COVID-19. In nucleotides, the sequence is TGTGCCAGCGACAGGGAGACCCAGTACTTC. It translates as CASDRETQYF.